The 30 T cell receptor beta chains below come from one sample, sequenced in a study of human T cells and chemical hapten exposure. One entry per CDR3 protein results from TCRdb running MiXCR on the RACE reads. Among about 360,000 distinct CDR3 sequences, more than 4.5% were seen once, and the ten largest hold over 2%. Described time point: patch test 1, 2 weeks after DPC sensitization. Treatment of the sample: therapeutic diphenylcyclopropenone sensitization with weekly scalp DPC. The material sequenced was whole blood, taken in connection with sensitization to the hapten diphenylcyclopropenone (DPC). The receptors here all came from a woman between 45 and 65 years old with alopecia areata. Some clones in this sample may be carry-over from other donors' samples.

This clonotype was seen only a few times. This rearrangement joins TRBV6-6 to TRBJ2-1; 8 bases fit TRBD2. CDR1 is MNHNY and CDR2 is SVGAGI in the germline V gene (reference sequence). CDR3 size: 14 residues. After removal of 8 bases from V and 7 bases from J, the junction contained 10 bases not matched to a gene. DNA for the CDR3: TGTGCCAGCTGCCAGAGGGGCGGGGGGAATGAGCAGTTCTTC. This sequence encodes CASCQRGGGNEQFF.

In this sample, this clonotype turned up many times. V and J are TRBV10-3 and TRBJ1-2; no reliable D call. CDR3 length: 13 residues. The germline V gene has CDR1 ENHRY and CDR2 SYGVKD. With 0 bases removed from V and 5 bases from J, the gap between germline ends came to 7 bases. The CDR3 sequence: CAISESNSYGYTF. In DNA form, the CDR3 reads TGTGCCATCAGTGAGTCGAACAGTTATGGCTACACCTTC.

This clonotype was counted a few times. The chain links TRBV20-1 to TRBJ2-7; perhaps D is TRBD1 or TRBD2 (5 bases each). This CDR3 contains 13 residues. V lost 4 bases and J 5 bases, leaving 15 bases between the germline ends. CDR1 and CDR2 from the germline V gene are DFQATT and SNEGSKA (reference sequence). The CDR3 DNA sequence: TGCAGTGCTATGGGGACGGACTTGGACGAGCAGTACTTC. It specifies CSAMGTDLDEQYF.

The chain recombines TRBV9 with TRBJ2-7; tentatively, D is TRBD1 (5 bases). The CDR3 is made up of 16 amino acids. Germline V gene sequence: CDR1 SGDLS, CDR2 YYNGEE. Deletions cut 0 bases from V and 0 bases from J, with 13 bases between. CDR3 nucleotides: TGTGCCAGCAGCGTAGGAACAGGAACGAGCTCCTACGAGCAGTACTTC. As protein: CASSVGTGTSSYEQYF.

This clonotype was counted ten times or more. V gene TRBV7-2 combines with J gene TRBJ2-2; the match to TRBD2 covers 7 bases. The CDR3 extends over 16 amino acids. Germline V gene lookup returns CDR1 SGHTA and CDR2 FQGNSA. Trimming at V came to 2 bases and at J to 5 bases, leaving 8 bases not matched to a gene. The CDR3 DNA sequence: TGTGCCAGCAGCTTACATCCCCCGGGAGGTACCGGGGAGCTGTTTTTT. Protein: CASSLHPPGGTGELFF. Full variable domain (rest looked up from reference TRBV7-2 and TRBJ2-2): GAGVSQSPSNKVTEKGKDVELRCDPISGHTALYWYRQSLGQGLEFLIYFQGNSAPDKSGLPSDRFSAERTGGSVSTLTIQRTQQEDSAVYLCASSLHPPGGTGELFFGEGSRLTVL.

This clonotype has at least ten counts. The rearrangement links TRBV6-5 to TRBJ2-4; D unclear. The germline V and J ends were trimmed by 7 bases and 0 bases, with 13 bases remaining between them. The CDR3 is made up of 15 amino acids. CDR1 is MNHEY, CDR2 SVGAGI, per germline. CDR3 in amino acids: CASTTTQLAKNIQYF. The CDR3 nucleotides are TGTGCCAGCACCACGACTCAACTAGCCAAAAACATTCAGTACTTC.

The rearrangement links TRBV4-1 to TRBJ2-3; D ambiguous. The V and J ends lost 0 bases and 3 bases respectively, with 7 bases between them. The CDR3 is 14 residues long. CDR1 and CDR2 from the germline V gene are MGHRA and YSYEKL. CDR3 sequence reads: CASSQDRETDTQYF. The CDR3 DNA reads TGCGCCAGCAGCCAAGATAGGGAAACAGATACGCAGTATTTT.

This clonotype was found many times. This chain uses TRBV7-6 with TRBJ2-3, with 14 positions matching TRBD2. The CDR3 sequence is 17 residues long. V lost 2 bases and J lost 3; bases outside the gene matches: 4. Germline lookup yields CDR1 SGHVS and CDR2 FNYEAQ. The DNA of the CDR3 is TGTGCCAGCAGCTTACTCGGACTAGCGGGAGGTACAGATACGCAGTATTTT. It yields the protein CASSLLGLAGGTDTQYF.

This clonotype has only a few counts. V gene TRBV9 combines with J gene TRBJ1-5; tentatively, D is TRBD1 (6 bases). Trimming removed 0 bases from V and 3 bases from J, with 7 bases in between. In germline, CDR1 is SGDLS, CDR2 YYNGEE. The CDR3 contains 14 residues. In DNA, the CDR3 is TGTGCCAGCAGCGTAGACAGGGACAATCAGCCCCAGCATTTT. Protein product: CASSVDRDNQPQHF.

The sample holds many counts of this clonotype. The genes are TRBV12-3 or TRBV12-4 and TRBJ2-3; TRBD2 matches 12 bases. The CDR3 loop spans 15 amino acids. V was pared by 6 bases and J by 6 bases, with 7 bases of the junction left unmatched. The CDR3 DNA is TGTGCCAGCAGCCTGGGACTAGCGGGTGGTGATACGCAGTATTTT. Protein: CASSLGLAGGDTQYF.

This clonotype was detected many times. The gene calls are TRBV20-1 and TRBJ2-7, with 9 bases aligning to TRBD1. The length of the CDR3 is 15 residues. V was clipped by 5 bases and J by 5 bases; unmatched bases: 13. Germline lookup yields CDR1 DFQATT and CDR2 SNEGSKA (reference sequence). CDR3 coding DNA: TGCAGTGCTTTTAAACCGGGACAGGGTCACCACGAGCAGTACTTC. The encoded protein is CSAFKPGQGHHEQYF.

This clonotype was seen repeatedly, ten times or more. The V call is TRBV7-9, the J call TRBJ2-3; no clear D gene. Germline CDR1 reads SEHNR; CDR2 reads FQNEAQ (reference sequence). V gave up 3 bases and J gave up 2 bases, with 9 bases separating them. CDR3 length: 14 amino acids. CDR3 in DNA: TGTGCCAGCAGCTTCGTGGGCCCCACAGATACGCAGTATTTT. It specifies CASSFVGPTDTQYF.

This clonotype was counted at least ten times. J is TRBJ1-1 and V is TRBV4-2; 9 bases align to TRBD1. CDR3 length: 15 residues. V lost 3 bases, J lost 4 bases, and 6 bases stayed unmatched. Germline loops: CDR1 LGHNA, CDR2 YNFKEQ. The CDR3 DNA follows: TGTGCCAGCAGCCAGGAACAGGGGGCGAGCACTGAAGCTTTCTTT. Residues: CASSQEQGASTEAFF.

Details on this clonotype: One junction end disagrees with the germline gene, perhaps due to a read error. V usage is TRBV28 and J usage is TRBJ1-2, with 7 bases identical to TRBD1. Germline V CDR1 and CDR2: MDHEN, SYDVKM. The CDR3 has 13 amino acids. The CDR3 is CASTTGGTVNKAF. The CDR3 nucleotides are TGTGCCAGCACTACCGGGGGGACAGTCAATAAGGCCTTC.

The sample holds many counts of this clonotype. CDR3: CSARQTGEQFF. The CDR3 DNA sequence: TGCAGTGCGCGACAGACCGGGGAGCAGTTCTTC. The chain is built from TRBV20-1 and TRBJ2-1; possible D gene TRBD1, 5 bases. Germline V gene data show CDR1 as DFQATT and CDR2 as SNEGSKA (reference sequence). This CDR3 region has 11 residues. V lost 6 bases to trimming and J lost 10 bases, with 13 bases between them.

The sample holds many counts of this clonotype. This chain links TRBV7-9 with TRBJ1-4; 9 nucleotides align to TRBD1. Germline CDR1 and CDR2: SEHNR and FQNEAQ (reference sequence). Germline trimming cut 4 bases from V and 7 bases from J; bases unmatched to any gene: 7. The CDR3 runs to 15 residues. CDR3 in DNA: TGTGCCAGCAGCTCAGGACAGGGGAACGGTGAAAAACTGTTTTTT. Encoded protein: CASSSGQGNGEKLFF.

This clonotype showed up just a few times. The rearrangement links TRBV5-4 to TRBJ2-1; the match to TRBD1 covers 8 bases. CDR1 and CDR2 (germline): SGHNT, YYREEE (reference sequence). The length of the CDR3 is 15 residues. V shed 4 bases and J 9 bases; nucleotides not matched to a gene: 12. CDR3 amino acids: CASSRQGAGSGEQFF. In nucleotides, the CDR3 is TGTGCCAGCAGCAGGCAGGGGGCGGGGAGTGGTGAGCAGTTCTTC. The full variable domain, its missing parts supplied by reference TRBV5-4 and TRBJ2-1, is ETGVTQSPTHLIKTRGQQVTLRCSSQSGHNTVSWYQQALGQGPQFIFQYYREEENGRGNFPPRFSGLQFPNYSSELNVNALELDDSALYLCASSRQGAGSGEQFFGPGTRLTVL.

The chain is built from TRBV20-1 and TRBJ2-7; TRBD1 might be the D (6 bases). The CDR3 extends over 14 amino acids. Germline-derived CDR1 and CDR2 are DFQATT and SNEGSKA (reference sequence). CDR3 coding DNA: TGCAGCGCCGAGTTGGGGGCTTCCAGCTACGAGCAGTACTTC. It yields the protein CSAELGASSYEQYF.

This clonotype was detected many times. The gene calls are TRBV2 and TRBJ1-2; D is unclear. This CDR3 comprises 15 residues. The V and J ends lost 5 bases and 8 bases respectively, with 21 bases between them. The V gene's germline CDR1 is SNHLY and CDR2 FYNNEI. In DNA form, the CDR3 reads TGTGCCAGCAGTTCACCGGGCCAGATGTATGGGGGCTACACCTTC. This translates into CASSSPGQMYGGYTF.

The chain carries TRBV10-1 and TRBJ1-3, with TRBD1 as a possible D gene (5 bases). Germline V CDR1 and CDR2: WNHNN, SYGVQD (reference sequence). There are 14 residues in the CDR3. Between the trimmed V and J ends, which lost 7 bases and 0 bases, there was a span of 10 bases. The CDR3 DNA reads TGCGCCAGCACCTCAGACAGCTCTGGAAACACCATATATTTT. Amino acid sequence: CASTSDSSGNTIYF.

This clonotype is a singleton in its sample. DNA for the CDR3: TGCGCCAGCAGCCAATACCGGGTCTCCACAGATACGCAGTATTTT. This codes for CASSQYRVSTDTQYF. The J gene is TRBJ2-3, the V gene TRBV4-3; no reliable D call. The ends were cut back, 2 bases at V and 2 bases at J, with 11 bases in the middle. The CDR3 is 15 amino acids. Germline V lookup: CDR1 LGHNA, CDR2 YSLEER.

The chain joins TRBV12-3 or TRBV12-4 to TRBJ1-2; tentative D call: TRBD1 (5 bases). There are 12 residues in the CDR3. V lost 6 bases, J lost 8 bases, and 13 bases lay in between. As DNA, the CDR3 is TGTGCCAGCAGGGGGGAGAGCCCCGGCTACACCTTC. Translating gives CASRGESPGYTF.

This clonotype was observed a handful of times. The CDR3 reads CASSPLDRASSGNTIYF. CDR3 in DNA: TGTGCCAGCTCACCACTAGACAGAGCTTCCTCTGGAAACACCATATATTTT. The rearrangement uses TRBV18 and TRBJ1-3; D may be TRBD1 (5 bases). This CDR3 spans 17 amino acids. Germline CDR1 is KGHSH and CDR2 is LQKENI. V lost 1 base and J lost 0, with 13 bases in between.

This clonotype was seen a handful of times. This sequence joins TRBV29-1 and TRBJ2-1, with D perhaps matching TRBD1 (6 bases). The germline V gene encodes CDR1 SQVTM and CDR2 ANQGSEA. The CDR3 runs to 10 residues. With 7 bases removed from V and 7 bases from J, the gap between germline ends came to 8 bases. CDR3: CSGTANEQFF. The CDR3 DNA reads TGCAGCGGGACAGCGAATGAGCAGTTCTTC.

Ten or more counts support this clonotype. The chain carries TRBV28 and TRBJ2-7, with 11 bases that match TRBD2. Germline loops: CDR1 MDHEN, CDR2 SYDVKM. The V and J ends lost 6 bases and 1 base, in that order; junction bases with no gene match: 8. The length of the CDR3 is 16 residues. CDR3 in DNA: TGTGCCAGCAGCCAAATCGGGACTAGCGGATCCTACGAGCAGTACTTC. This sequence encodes CASSQIGTSGSYEQYF.

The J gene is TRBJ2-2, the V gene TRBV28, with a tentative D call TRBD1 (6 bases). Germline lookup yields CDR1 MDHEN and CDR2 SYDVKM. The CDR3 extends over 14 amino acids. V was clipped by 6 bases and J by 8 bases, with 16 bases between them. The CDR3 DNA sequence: TGTGCCAGCAGCGGAGACTCCAGGGGTGGGGAGCTGTTTTTT. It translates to CASSGDSRGGELFF.

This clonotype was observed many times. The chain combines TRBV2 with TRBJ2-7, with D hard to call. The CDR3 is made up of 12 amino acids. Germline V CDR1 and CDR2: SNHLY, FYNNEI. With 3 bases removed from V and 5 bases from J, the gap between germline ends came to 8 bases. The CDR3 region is CASSDSLHEQYF. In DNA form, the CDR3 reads TGTGCCAGCAGTGACAGTCTCCACGAGCAGTACTTC. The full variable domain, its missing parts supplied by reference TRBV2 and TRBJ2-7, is EPEVTQTPSHQVTQMGQEVILRCVPISNHLYFYWYRQILGQKVEFLVSFYNNEISEKSEIFDDQFSVERPDGSNFTLKIRSTKLEDSAMYFCASSDSLHEQYFGPGTRLTVT.

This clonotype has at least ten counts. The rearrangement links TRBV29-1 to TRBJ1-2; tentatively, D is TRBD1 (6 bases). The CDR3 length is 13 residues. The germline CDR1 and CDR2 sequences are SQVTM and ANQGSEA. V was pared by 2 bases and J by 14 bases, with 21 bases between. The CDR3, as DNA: TGCAGCGTTGAATCAAGGGACACGGTTTTCTTAACCTTC. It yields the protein CSVESRDTVFLTF.

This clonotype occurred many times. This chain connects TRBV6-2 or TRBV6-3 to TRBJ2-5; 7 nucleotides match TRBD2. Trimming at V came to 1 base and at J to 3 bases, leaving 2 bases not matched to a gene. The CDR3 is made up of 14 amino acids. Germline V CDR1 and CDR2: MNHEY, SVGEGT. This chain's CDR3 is CASSYYLAEETQYF. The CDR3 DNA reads TGTGCCAGCAGTTACTACCTAGCGGAAGAGACCCAGTACTTC.

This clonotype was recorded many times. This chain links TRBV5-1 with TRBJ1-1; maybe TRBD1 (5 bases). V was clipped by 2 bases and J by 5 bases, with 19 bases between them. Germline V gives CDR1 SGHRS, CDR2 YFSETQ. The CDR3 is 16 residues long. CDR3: CASSFTLRGVETEAFF. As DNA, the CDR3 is TGCGCCAGCAGCTTCACACTCCGGGGCGTCGAGACTGAAGCTTTCTTT.